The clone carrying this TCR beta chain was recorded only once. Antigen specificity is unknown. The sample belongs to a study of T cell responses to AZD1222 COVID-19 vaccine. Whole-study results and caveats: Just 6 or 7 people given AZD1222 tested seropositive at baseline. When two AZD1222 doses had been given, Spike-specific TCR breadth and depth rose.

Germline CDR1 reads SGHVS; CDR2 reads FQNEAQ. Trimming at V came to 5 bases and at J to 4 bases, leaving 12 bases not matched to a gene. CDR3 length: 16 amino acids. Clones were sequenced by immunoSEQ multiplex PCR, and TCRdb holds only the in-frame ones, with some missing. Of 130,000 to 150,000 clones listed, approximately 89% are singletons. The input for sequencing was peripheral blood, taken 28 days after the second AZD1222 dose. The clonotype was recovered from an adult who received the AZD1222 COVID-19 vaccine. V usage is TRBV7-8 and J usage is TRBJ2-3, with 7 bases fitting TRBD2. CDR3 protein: CASSTTSVGSADTQYF. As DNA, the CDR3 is TGTGCCAGCAGCACCACTAGCGTAGGGAGTGCAGATACGCAGTATTTT.